This is a list of T cell receptor beta chains from one sample in a study of blood T cell repertoires in COVID-19. Using immunoSEQ multiplex PCR, the repertoire was profiled, and TCRdb retains in-frame clones only, with some absent. The sample carries 120,000 or so clones, around 76% recorded once. The sample was peripheral blood. These receptors came from a man aged 70-80 years with acute or convalescent COVID-19. CDR3s include the opening cysteine and the closing phenylalanine or tryptophan. The D gene is left open where the match is weak. A clone size is listed for some rows: how often the clone was seen (once, few, many), or a class if it is expanded.

V gene: TRBV6-5
J gene: TRBJ1-5
clone size: -
D gene: -
CDR3 protein: CASRRQASGQQPQHF
CDR3 DNA: TGTGCCAGCAGACGACAGGCTTCAGGACAACAGCCCCAGCATTTT

V gene: TRBV6-5
J gene: TRBJ2-7
clone size: few
D gene: -
CDR3 protein: CASRSQGLGYEQYF
CDR3 DNA: TGTGCCAGCAGAAGCCAGGGGCTGGGCTACGAGCAGTACTTC

V gene: TRBV4-3
J gene: TRBJ1-1
clone size: -
D gene: TRBD1
CDR3 protein: CASSQDGVQGEAFF
CDR3 DNA: TGCGCCAGCAGCCAAGATGGCGTACAGGGGGAAGCTTTCTTT

V gene: TRBV19
J gene: TRBJ1-2
clone size: -
D gene: TRBD1
CDR3 protein: CASTYLGTEINYGYTF
CDR3 DNA: TGTGCCAGTACCTATCTCGGGACAGAAATCAACTATGGCTACACCTTC

V gene: TRBV5-4
J gene: TRBJ2-7
clone size: -
D gene: -
CDR3 protein: CASSSGISSYEQYF
CDR3 DNA: TGTGCCAGCAGCTCAGGAATATCCTCCTACGAGCAGTACTTC

V gene: TRBV2
J gene: TRBJ1-1
clone size: -
D gene: -
CDR3 protein: CARSREANTEAFF
CDR3 DNA: TGTGCCAGAAGCAGGGAGGCGAACACTGAAGCTTTCTTT

V gene: TRBV10-3
J gene: TRBJ2-7
clone size: -
D gene: TRBD1
CDR3 protein: CAISEMGQGYEQYF
CDR3 DNA: TGTGCCATCAGTGAGATGGGACAGGGGTACGAGCAGTACTTC

V gene: TRBV29-1
J gene: TRBJ2-1
clone size: -
D gene: TRBD2
CDR3 protein: CSVLAGGLHNEQFF
CDR3 DNA: TGCAGCGTGCTAGCGGGGGGGCTTCACAATGAGCAGTTCTTC

V gene: TRBV30
J gene: TRBJ1-4
clone size: once
D gene: -
CDR3 protein: CAWSVQEGSLFF
CDR3 DNA: TGTGCCTGGAGTGTTCAGGAAGGGAGCCTGTTTTTT

V gene: TRBV6-1
J gene: TRBJ2-7
clone size: few
D gene: -
CDR3 protein: CASSEVTSSYEQYF
CDR3 DNA: TGTGCCAGCAGTGAGGTCACGAGCTCCTACGAGCAGTACTTC